Sequencing of this T cell receptor beta chain was carried out in a study of T cell responses to AZD1222 COVID-19 vaccine. Study details: Researchers grouped second doses given at about 4 or about 12 weeks into one pool.

Produced via immunoSEQ multiplex PCR; TCRdb's table is partial and in-frame only. The table has tens of thousands of clones, 85% to 90% seen once. CDR3 length: 18 amino acids. Per the germline V gene, CDR1 is GTSNPN and CDR2 is SVGIG (reference sequence). The trim removed 8 bases at V and 4 bases at J, leaving 20 bases unmatched. Overall study findings and caveats: Repertoire sampling was restricted to post-peak T cell response timepoints. Donors, mostly white British, included more females; clonal diversity was possibly underestimated.

For this clone: Its antigen is not identified.

The TCR was taken from an adult in good health. This sequence joins TRBV30 and TRBJ1-1; 12 nucleotides match TRBD1. Sequencing used peripheral blood, obtained on day 0 of AZD1222 vaccination. The CDR3 is CARAPGTGGYRPLTEAFF. DNA for the CDR3: TGTGCCCGCGCTCCGGGGACAGGGGGCTATCGTCCCCTCACTGAAGCTTTCTTT.